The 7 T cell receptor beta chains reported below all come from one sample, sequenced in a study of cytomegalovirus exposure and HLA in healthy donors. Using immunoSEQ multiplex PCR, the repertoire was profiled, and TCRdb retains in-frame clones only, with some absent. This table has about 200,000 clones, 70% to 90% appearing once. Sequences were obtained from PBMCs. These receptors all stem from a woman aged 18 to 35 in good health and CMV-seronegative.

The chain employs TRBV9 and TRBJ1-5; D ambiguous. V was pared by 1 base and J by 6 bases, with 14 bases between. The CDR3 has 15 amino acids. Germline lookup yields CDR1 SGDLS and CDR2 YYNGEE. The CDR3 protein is CASSVSGSSVQPQHF. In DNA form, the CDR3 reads TGTGCCAGCAGCGTATCGGGGTCCTCGGTTCAGCCCCAGCATTTT. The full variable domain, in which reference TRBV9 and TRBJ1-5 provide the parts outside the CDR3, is DSGVTQTPKHLITATGQRVTLRCSPRSGDLSVYWYQQSLDQGLQFLIQYYNGEERAKGNILERFSAQQFPDLHSELNLSSLELGDSALYFCASSVSGSSVQPQHFGDGTRLSIL.

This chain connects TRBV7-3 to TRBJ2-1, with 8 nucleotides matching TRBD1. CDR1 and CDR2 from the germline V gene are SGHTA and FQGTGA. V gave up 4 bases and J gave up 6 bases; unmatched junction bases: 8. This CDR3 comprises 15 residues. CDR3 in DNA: TGTGCCAGCAGCTCGGGACAGGTCGGATCCAATGAGCAGTTCTTC. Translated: CASSSGQVGSNEQFF.

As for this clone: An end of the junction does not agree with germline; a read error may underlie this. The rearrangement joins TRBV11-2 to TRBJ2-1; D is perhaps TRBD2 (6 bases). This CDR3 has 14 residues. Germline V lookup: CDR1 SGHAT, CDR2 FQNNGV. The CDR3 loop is CASSLERTNNEQFF. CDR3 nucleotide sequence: TGTGCCAGCAGCCTAGAGCGGACTAACAATGAGCAGTTCTTC.

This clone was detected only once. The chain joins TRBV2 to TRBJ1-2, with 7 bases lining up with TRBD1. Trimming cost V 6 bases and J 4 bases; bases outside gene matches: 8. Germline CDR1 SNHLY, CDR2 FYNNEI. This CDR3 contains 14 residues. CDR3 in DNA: TGTGCCAGCAGGCCCGGGACAGTCACCTATGGCTACACCTTC. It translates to CASRPGTVTYGYTF.

The CDR3 sequence: CASSGDQETQYF. As DNA, the CDR3 is TGTGCCAGCAGCGGAGACCAAGAGACCCAGTACTTC. The genes are TRBV9 and TRBJ2-5; no definite D call. Between the trimmed V and J ends, which lost 3 bases and 0 bases, there was a span of 3 bases. This CDR3 is 12 amino acids long. Germline V gene data show CDR1 as SGDLS and CDR2 as YYNGEE. Full variable domain (missing parts from reference TRBV9 and TRBJ2-5): DSGVTQTPKHLITATGQRVTLRCSPRSGDLSVYWYQQSLDQGLQFLIQYYNGEERAKGNILERFSAQQFPDLHSELNLSSLELGDSALYFCASSGDQETQYFGPGTRLLVL.

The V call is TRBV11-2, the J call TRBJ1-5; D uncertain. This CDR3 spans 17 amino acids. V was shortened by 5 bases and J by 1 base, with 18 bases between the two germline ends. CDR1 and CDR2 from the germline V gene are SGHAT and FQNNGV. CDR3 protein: CASSGWAPAQSNQPQHF. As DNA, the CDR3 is TGTGCCAGCAGCGGCTGGGCCCCCGCCCAAAGCAATCAGCCCCAGCATTTT.

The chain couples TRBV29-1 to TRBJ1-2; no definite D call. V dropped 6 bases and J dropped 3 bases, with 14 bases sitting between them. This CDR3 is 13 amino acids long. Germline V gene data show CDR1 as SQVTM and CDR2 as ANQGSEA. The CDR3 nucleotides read TGCAGCGTCCATTGGAGGGATGACTATGGCTACACCTTC. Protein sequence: CSVHWRDDYGYTF.